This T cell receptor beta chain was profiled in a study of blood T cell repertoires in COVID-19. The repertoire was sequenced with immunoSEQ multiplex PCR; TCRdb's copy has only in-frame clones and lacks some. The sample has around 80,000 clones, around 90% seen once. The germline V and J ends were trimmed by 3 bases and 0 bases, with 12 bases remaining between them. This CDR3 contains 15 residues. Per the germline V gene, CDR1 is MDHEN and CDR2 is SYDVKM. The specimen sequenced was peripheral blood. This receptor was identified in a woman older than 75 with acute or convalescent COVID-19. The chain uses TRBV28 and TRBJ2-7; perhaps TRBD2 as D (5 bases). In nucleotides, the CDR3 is TGTGCCAGCAGTTTGAGCGGAGCCAACTCCTACGAGCAGTACTTC. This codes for CASSLSGANSYEQYF.